Listed here are 2 T cell receptor beta chains from one sample, sequenced in a study of blood T cells in healthy people across ages. Primers used in a second PCR of about 6 to 12 cycles were a sample-barcoded 5' primer and a J-beta primer mix. TCRdb reprocessed the 5' RACE reads via MiXCR and lists one record per CDR3 protein. The data show 1,500,000 or so distinct CDR3 sequences, with 45% to 70% seen just once and under 8.5% held by the top ten. Sequenced input: blood. The receptors stem from a man younger than 35 in good health.

V and J are TRBV28 and TRBJ1-5; TRBD1 agrees at 8 bases. The CDR3 has 14 amino acids. CDR1 and CDR2 from the germline V gene are MDHEN and SYDVKM. Germline trimming cut 6 bases from V and 0 bases from J; bases unmatched to any gene: 1. CDR3 region: CASRTGVSNQPQHF. DNA for the CDR3: TGTGCCAGCAGGACAGGGGTTAGCAATCAGCCCCAGCATTTT.

This sequence joins TRBV5-1 and TRBJ1-1; 9 nucleotides align to TRBD1. Germline V gene sequence: CDR1 SGHRS, CDR2 YFSETQ. V was clipped by 6 bases and J by 4 bases; unmatched bases: 7. This CDR3 spans 14 amino acids. The DNA of the CDR3 is TGCGCCAGCACGCGGACAGGGGCGGTCACTGAAGCTTTCTTT. It yields the protein CASTRTGAVTEAFF. Full variable domain (outside the CDR3, taken from reference TRBV5-1 and TRBJ1-1): KAGVTQTPRYLIKTRGQQVTLSCSPISGHRSVSWYQQTPGQGLQFLFEYFSETQRNKGNFPGRFSGRQFSNSRSEMNVSTLELGDSALYLCASTRTGAVTEAFFGQGTRLTVV.